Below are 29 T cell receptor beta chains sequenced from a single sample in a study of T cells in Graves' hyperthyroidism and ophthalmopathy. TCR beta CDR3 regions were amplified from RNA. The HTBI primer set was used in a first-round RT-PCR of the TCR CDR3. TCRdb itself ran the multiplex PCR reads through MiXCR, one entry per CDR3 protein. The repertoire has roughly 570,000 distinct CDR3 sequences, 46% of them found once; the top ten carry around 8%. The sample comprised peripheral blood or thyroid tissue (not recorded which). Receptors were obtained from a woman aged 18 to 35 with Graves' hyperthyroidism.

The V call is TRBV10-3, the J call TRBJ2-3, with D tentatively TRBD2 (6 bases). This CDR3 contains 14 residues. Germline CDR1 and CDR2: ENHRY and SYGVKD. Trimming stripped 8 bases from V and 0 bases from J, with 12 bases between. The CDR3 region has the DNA TGTGCCATCGGCCGCGGGGTCAGCACAGATACGCAGTATTTT. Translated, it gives CAIGRGVSTDTQYF.

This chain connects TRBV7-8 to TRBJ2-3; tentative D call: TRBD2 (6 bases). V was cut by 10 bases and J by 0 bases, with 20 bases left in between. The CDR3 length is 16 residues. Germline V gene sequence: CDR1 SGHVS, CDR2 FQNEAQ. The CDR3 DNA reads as TGTGCCACCTCGGTAGGCCAGACTAGGAGCACAGATACGCAGTATTTT. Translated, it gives CATSVGQTRSTDTQYF.

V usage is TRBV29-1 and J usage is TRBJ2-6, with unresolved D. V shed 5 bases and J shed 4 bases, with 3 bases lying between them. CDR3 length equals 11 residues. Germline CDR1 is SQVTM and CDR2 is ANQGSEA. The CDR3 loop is CSVTGANVLTF. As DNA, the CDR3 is TGCAGCGTTACCGGGGCCAACGTCCTGACTTTC.

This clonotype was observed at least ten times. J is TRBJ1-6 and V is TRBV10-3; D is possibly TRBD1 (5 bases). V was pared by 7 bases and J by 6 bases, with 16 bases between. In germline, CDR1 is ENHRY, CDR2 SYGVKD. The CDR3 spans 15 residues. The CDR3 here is CAINGRESVNSPLHF. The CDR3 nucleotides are TGTGCCATCAATGGCAGGGAGTCGGTTAATTCACCCCTCCACTTT.

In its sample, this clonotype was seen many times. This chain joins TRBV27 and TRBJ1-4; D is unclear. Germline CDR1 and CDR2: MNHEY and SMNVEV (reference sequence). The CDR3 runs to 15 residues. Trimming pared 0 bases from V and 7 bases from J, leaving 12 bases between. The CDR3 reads CASSLSVGLGEKLFF. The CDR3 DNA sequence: TGTGCCAGCAGTTTATCGGTGGGATTGGGTGAAAAACTGTTTTTT.

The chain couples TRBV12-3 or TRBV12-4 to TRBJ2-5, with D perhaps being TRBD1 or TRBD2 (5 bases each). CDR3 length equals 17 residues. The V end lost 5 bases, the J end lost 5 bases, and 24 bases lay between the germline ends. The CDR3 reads CASSTSAGTTYNETQYF. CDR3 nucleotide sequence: TGTGCCAGCAGTACTTCCGCCGGGACGACCTACAATGAGACCCAGTACTTC.

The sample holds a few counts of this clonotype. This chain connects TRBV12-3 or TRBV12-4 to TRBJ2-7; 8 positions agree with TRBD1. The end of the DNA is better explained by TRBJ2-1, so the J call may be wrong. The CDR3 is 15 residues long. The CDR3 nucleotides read TGTGCCAGCAGTACCCGAGGAACAGGGGGAGGTGAGCAGTTCTTC. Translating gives CASSTRGTGGGEQFF.

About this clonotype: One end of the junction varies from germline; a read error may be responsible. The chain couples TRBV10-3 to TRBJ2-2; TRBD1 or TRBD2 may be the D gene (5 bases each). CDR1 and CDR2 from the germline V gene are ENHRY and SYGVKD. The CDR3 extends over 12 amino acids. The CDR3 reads CVISGGGGELFF. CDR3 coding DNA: TGTGTCATCAGTGGGGGTGGCGGGGAGCTGTTTTTT.

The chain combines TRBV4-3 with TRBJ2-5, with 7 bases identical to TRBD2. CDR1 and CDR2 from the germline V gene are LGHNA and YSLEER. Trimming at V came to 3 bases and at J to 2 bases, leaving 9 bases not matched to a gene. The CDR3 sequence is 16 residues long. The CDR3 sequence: CASSHWIRTRQETQYF. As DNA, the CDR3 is TGCGCCAGCAGCCACTGGATTAGGACTAGACAAGAGACCCAGTACTTC.

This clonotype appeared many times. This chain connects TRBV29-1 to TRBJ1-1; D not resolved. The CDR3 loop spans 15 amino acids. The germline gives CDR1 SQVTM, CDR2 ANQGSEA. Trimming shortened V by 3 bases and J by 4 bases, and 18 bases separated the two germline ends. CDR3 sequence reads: CSVDPSEDAGTEAFF. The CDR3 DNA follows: TGCAGCGTTGACCCTTCGGAGGATGCCGGCACTGAAGCTTTCTTT. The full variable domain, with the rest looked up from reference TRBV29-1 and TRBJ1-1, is SAVISQKPSRDICQRGTSLTIQCQVDSQVTMMFWYRQQPGQSLTLIATANQGSEATYESGFVIDKFPISRPNLTFSTLTVSNMSPEDSSIYLCSVDPSEDAGTEAFFGQGTRLTVV.

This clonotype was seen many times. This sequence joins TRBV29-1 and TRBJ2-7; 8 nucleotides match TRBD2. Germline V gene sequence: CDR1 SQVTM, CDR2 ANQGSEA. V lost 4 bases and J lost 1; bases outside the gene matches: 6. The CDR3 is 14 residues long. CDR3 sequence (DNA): TGCAGCGTTGTATTGGCGGGAGGATCCTACGAGCAGTACTTC. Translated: CSVVLAGGSYEQYF.

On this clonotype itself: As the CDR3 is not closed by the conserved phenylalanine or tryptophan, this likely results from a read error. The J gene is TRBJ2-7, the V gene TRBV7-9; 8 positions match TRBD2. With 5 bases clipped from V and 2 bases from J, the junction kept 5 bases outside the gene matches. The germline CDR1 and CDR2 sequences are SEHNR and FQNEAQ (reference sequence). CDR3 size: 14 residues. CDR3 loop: CASSGTSGTYEQYL. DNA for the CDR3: TGTGCCAGCAGCGGCACTAGCGGAACCTACGAGCAGTACCTC.

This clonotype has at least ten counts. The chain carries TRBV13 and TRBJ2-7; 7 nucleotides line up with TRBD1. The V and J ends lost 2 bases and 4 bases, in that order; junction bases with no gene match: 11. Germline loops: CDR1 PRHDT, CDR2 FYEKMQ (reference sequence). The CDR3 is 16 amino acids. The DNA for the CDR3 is TGTGCCAGCAGCTTATGGGCGACAGGGAAAGGTTACGAGCAGTACTTC. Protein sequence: CASSLWATGKGYEQYF.

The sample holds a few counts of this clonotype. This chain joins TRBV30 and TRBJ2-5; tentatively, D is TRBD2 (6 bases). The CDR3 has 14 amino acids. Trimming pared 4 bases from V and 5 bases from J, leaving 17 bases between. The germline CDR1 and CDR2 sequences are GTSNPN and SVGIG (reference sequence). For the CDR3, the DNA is TGTGCCTGGACAAGACCCTCGGAGGGGGAGACCCAGTACTTC. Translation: CAWTRPSEGETQYF.

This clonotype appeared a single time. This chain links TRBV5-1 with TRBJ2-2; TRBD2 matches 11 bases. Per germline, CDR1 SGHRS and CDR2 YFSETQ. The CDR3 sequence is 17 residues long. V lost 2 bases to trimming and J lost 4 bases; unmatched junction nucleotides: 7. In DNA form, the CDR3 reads TGCGCCAGCAGCTTTGGAGGGACTAGCGGTGGCACCGGGGAGCTGTTTTTT. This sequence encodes CASSFGGTSGGTGELFF.

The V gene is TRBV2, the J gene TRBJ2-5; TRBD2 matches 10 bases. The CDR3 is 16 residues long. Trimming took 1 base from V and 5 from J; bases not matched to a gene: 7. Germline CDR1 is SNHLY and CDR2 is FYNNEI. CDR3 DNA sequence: TGTGCCAGCAGTGAAGTGTCAGCGGGAGGGCGCGAGACCCAGTACTTC. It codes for CASSEVSAGGRETQYF.

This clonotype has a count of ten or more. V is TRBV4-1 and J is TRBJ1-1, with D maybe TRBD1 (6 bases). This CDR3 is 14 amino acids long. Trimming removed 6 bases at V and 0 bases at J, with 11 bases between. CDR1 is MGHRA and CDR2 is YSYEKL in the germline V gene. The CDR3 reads CASRRAGVNTEAFF. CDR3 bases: TGCGCCAGCAGGAGGGCAGGGGTGAACACTGAAGCTTTCTTT.

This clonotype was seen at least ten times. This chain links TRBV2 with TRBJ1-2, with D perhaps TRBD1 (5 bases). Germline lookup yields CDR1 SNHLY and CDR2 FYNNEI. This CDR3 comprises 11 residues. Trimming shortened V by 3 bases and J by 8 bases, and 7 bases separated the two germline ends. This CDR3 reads CASSDGGGYTF. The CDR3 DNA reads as TGTGCCAGCAGTGACGGGGGAGGCTACACCTTC.

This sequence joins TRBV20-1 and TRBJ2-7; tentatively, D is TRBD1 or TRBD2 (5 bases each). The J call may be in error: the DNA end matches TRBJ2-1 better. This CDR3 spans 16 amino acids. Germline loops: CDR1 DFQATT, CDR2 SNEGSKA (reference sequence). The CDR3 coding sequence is TGCAGTGCTAGAGATCGGGACGACAGCTCCTACAATGAGCAGTTCTTC. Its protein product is CSARDRDDSSYNEQFF.

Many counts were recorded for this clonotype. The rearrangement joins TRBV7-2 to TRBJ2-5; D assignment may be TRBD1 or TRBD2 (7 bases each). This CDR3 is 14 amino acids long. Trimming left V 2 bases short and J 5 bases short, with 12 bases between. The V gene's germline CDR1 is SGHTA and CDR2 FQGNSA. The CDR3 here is CASSLSRGGETQYF. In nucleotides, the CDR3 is TGTGCCAGCAGCTTAAGCAGGGGGGGGGAGACCCAGTACTTC.

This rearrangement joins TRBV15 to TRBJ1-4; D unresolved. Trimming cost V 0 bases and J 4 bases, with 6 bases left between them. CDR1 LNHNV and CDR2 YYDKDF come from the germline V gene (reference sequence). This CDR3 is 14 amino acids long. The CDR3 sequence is CATSRDPYNEKLFF. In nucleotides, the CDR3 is TGTGCCACCAGCAGAGATCCGTATAATGAAAAACTGTTTTTT.

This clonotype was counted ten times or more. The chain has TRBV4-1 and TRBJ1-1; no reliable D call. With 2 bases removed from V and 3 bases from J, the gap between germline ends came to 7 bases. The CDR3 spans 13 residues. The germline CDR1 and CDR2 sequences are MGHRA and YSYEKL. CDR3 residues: CASSQRFDTEAFF. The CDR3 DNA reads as TGCGCCAGCAGCCAACGCTTCGACACTGAAGCTTTCTTT.

In DNA form, the CDR3 reads TGTGCCAGTAGCATTAGGGACAGGACTTATAGCAATCAGCCCCAGTACTTC. Translating it yields CASSIRDRTYSNQPQYF. J is TRBJ2-5 and V is TRBV19; 8 bases line up with TRBD1. The CDR3 is 17 amino acids. The V gene end was trimmed by 6 bases and the J gene end by 9 bases; junction bases not matched to a gene: 21. The germline V gene has CDR1 LNHDA and CDR2 SQIVND (reference sequence).

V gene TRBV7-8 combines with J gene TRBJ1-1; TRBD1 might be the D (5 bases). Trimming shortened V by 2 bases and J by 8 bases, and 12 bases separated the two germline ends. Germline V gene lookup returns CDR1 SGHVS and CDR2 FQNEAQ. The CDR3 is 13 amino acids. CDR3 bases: TGTGCCAGCAGCTTAACAGCCAGGACAGAAGCTTTCTTT. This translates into CASSLTARTEAFF.

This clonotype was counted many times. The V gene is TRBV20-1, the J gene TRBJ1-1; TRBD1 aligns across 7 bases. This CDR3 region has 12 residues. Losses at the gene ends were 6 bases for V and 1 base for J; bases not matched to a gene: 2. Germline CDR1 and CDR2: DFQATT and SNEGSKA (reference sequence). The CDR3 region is CSARQGNTEAFF. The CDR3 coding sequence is TGCAGTGCGAGACAGGGGAACACTGAAGCTTTCTTT.

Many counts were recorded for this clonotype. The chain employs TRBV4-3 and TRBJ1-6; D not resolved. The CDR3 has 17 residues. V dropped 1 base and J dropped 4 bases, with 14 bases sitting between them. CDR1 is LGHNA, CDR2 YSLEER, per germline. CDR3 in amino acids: CASSQVARNLYNSPLHF. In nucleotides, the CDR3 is TGCGCCAGCAGCCAAGTCGCTCGGAACCTGTATAATTCACCCCTCCACTTT.

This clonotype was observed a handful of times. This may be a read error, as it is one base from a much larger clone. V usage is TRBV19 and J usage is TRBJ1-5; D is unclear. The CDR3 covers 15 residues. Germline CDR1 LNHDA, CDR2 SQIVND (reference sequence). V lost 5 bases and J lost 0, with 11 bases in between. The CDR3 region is CASSFPSHSNQPQHF. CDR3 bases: TGTGCCAGTAGTTTCCCCAGTCATAGCAATCAGCCCCAGCATTTT. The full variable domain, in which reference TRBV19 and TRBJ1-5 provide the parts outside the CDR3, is DGGITQSPKYLFRKEGQNVTLSCEQNLNHDAMYWYRQDPGQGLRLIYYSQIVNDFQKGDIAEGYSVSREKKESFPLTVTSAQKNPTAFYLCASSFPSHSNQPQHFGDGTRLSIL.

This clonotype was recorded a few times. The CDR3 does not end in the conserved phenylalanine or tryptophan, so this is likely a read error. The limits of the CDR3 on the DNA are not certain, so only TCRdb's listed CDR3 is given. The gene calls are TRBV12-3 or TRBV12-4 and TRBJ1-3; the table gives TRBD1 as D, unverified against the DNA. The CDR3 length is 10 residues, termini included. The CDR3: CASSLGTGDT.

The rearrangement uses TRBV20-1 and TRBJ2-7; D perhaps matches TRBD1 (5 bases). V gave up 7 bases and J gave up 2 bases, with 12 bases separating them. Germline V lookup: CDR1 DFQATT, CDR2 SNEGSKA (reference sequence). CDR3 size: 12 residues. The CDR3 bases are TGCAGTGAATCTGCCAGGGCCTACGAGCAGTACTTC. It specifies CSESARAYEQYF.